The entry below gives a single T cell receptor beta chain sequence along with its context. What it binds is unknown. Trimming cost V 5 bases and J 0 bases, with 19 bases left between them. The CDR3 extends over 18 amino acids. The V gene's germline CDR1 is MNHNS and CDR2 SASEGT. This sample was taken from a study of identical twins. Regarding the study as a whole: Out-of-frame alpha sequences shared by twins were enriched for low generation probability. Monozygotic twin pairs showed more out-of-frame TCR alpha sharing than models estimated.

TCRdb called the 5' RACE reads again in MiXCR, with one record for every CDR3 protein. The sample lists 300,000 to 350,000 distinct CDR3 sequences; more than 9% were seen once. Among all donors, each was a healthy Caucasian. This sample also appeared in a second study, on yellow fever vaccine responses in identical twins.

The rearrangement uses TRBV6-1 and TRBJ1-4, with unresolved D. The sequence was obtained from a woman younger than 30 in good health. The sample consisted of CD8+ T cells sorted from blood. In DNA, the CDR3 is TGTGCCAGCAGTCCTCAGGATTTAAGGGATGCAACTAATGAAAAACTGTTTTTT. Translated: CASSPQDLRDATNEKLFF.